This TCR beta chain originates from a study of CD8+ T cells in alopecia areata. Broader study findings: Clarity of TCR sharing across patients fell short of that in mice, possibly HLA-related. Affected lesional scalp, above all in alopecia totalis/universalis, was more clonal than normal scalp. Sequenced scalp T cells also include alphabeta T cells resident in normal skin.

After isolation, RNA underwent reverse transcription to generate cDNA as the sequencing template. Produced via immunoSEQ multiplex PCR; TCRdb's table is partial and in-frame only. The sample shows approximately 150,000 clones, less than 75% of them seen only once. Note on this clone: Its cognate antigen is unknown.

CDR1 and CDR2 from the germline V gene are GTSNPN and SVGIG (reference sequence). This CDR3 is 12 amino acids long. Trimming cost V 7 bases and J 2 bases, with 9 bases left between them. Sorted populations comprised CD4+ and CD8+ T cells obtained from PBMCs. Sequencing input: CD8+ T cells sorted from blood. This chain joins TRBV30 and TRBJ1-3; D unclear. The receptor's source is a human donor in good health. The CDR3 loop reads CALSGPGNTIYF. The CDR3 bases are TGTGCCTTGTCCGGTCCTGGAAACACCATATATTTT.